These 23 T cell receptor beta chains were sequenced from one sample in a study of T cell clonotyping in hematopoietic cell transplantation. The time point denotes: recipient sample about 28 days before transplant, after cytoreduction. Generated by immunoSEQ multiplex PCR, the TCRdb table keeps only in-frame clones and is missing some. The table records around 80,000 clones, almost 97% of them present only once. The source was peripheral blood mononuclear cells, collected before stem cell transplant. The receptors originated from a woman in her 50s with acute myeloid leukemia. Some clones in this sample may be carry-over from other donors' samples.

A single count supports this clone. The V and J genes are TRBV19 and TRBJ2-2, with a possible D match to TRBD2 (6 bases). Germline loops: CDR1 LNHDA, CDR2 SQIVND (reference sequence). The V and J ends lost 1 base and 0 bases respectively, with 9 bases between them. This CDR3 spans 16 amino acids. This CDR3 reads CASSIAAGTNTGELFF. CDR3 DNA: TGTGCCAGTAGTATAGCCGCGGGAACGAACACCGGGGAGCTGTTTTTT.

This sequence joins TRBV11-3 and TRBJ2-3, with D possibly matching TRBD2 (6 bases). The V end was cut by 5 bases, the J end by 8 bases, with 11 bases between. CDR1 and CDR2 from the germline V gene are SGHNT and YENEEA. CDR3 size: 12 residues. The CDR3, as DNA: TGTGCCAGCAGCGTACGACTAGGTACGCAGTATTTT. It encodes CASSVRLGTQYF.

V is TRBV4-1 and J is TRBJ2-7; D call uncertain. V lost 8 bases to trimming and J lost 2 bases, with 16 bases between them. The CDR3 spans 14 residues. Germline V lookup: CDR1 MGHRA, CDR2 YSYEKL. CDR3 DNA: TGCGCCAGCCGGAGTAGGGTGGCGACCTACGAGCAGTACTTC. Its translation: CASRSRVATYEQYF.

V gene TRBV6-5 combines with J gene TRBJ2-7; D ambiguous. Germline CDR1 and CDR2: MNHEY and SVGAGI. This CDR3 is 11 amino acids long. V lost 6 bases and J 3 bases, leaving 6 bases between the germline ends. CDR3 nucleotide sequence: TGTGCCAGCAGCCCCAACTACGAGCAGTACTTC. It yields the protein CASSPNYEQYF.

The chain couples TRBV14 to TRBJ1-5, with D possibly TRBD1 on 5 matching bases. CDR1 SGHDN and CDR2 FVKESK come from the germline V gene. The CDR3 has 15 amino acids. V was clipped by 1 base and J by 7 bases, with 14 bases between them. CDR3 in DNA: TGTGCCAGCAGCCAAGTAGGGCGGGGGTGGCAGCCCCAGCATTTT. As protein: CASSQVGRGWQPQHF.

The chain is built from TRBV30 and TRBJ1-5; perhaps TRBD1 as D (6 bases). Germline lookup yields CDR1 GTSNPN and CDR2 SVGIG (reference sequence). V lost 0 bases, J lost 5 bases, and 14 bases lay in between. The CDR3 spans 15 residues. The DNA of the CDR3 is TGTGCCTGGAGTGTAAACAGGGACGAGGATCAGCCCCAGCATTTT. It specifies CAWSVNRDEDQPQHF.

This clone was seen a single time. The gene calls are TRBV4-1 and TRBJ1-5; D not certain. Germline CDR1 reads MGHRA; CDR2 reads YSYEKL. The CDR3 consists of 15 residues. Trimming cost V 1 base and J 1 base, with 8 bases left between them. The CDR3 DNA reads TGCGCCAGCAGCCAAGGCCAGTGGAGCAATCAGCCCCAGCATTTT. This encodes CASSQGQWSNQPQHF.

In this sample, this clone turned up once. The chain joins TRBV6-1 to TRBJ1-5; D may be TRBD1 (6 bases). V was trimmed by 4 bases and J by 8 bases, leaving 15 bases between them. The length of the CDR3 is 14 residues. In germline, CDR1 is MNHNS, CDR2 SASEGT. CDR3: CASSGRDTQKPQHF. Here the CDR3 DNA reads TGTGCCAGCAGTGGCCGGGACACCCAGAAGCCCCAGCATTTT.

The chain combines TRBV5-1 with TRBJ2-1, with D possibly TRBD1 on 5 matching bases. The CDR3 loop spans 16 amino acids. Germline-derived CDR1 and CDR2 are SGHRS and YFSETQ. V was trimmed by 4 bases and J by 3 bases, leaving 17 bases between them. This chain's CDR3 is CASSPSTRQSYNEQFF. In DNA form, the CDR3 reads TGCGCCAGCAGCCCCTCAACGAGACAGAGCTACAATGAGCAGTTCTTC.

V usage is TRBV6-1 and J usage is TRBJ1-5, with unresolved D. V lost 3 bases and J lost 0, with 9 bases in between. This CDR3 has 15 amino acids. Germline V gene sequence: CDR1 MNHNS, CDR2 SASEGT. The CDR3: CASSEMANSNQPQHF. The DNA for the CDR3 is TGTGCCAGCAGTGAGATGGCAAATAGCAATCAGCCCCAGCATTTT.

This clone was observed once. The chain has TRBV6-1 and TRBJ1-1; D not certain. The CDR3 is 13 amino acids. Trimming pared 10 bases from V and 0 bases from J, leaving 12 bases between. Germline V lookup: CDR1 MNHNS, CDR2 SASEGT. This CDR3 is CAIKTHMNTEAFF. CDR3 nucleotides: TGTGCCATCAAGACCCATATGAACACTGAAGCTTTCTTT.

The rearrangement uses TRBV6-6 and TRBJ2-7; a weak D match, TRBD1 (6 bases). Germline assignment: CDR1 MNHNY and CDR2 SVGAGI (reference sequence). V lost 4 bases, J lost 5 bases, and 15 bases lay in between. CDR3 length: 14 residues. The CDR3 DNA sequence: TGTGCCAGCAGTTTCCGGGACACAGGGCACGAGCAGTACTTC. Its translation: CASSFRDTGHEQYF.

The V gene is TRBV9, the J gene TRBJ1-1; 7 positions match TRBD1. Germline V gives CDR1 SGDLS, CDR2 YYNGEE. CDR3 size: 16 residues. With 0 bases clipped from V and 8 bases from J, the junction kept 13 bases outside the gene matches. The CDR3 spells CASSVGGIKQGREAFF. CDR3 coding DNA: TGTGCCAGCAGCGTAGGGGGGATAAAACAGGGGAGGGAAGCTTTCTTT.

The V and J genes are TRBV6-5 and TRBJ1-2, with D possibly being TRBD1 (5 bases). The CDR3 has 14 amino acids. Trimming took 7 bases from V and 1 from J, leaving 13 bases between them. Germline CDR1 MNHEY, CDR2 SVGAGI. The CDR3 loop is CASTQTGVNYGYTF. In DNA, the CDR3 is TGTGCCAGCACCCAGACGGGGGTTAACTATGGCTACACCTTC.

The chain has TRBV6-1 and TRBJ2-7; possibly TRBD2 for D (6 bases). This CDR3 region has 14 residues. Trimming took 5 bases from V and 5 from J, leaving 16 bases between them. Looked up from germline, CDR1 is MNHNS and CDR2 is SASEGT. Written as DNA, the CDR3 is TGTGCCAGCAGTTCGGAGGGTAGGTTCCACGAGCAGTACTTC. Translating it yields CASSSEGRFHEQYF.

V usage is TRBV19 and J usage is TRBJ2-3; the match to TRBD2 covers 8 bases. CDR1 is LNHDA and CDR2 is SQIVND in the germline V gene (reference sequence). CDR3 size: 17 residues. With V trimmed by 5 bases and J by 2 bases, 12 bases remained unmatched. The CDR3 bases are TGTGCCAGTAGTCCATCGTCGGGCGGGGGGACCACAGATACGCAGTATTTT. Amino acid sequence: CASSPSSGGGTTDTQYF.

Only one count was recorded for this clone. This chain connects TRBV7-9 to TRBJ2-5; TRBD1 agrees at 7 bases. CDR3 length: 14 amino acids. The V gene end was trimmed by 1 base and the J gene end by 5 bases; junction bases not matched to a gene: 4. Germline CDR1 reads SEHNR; CDR2 reads FQNEAQ (reference sequence). The CDR3 DNA sequence: TGTGCCAGCAGCTTAGGGGACAGCCAGGAGACCCAGTACTTC. Translation: CASSLGDSQETQYF.

The chain uses TRBV6-5 and TRBJ2-2; no firm D call. This CDR3 region has 15 residues. With 0 bases removed from V and 1 base from J, the gap between germline ends came to 6 bases. Germline CDR1 MNHEY, CDR2 SVGAGI. CDR3 DNA sequence: TGTGCCAGCAGTTACTCGCCCCTGAACACCGGGGAGCTGTTTTTT. It codes for CASSYSPLNTGELFF.

This sequence joins TRBV2 and TRBJ1-2; maybe TRBD1 (5 bases). CDR1 is SNHLY, CDR2 FYNNEI, per germline. V was shortened by 3 bases and J by 3 bases, with 5 bases between the two germline ends. The length of the CDR3 is 12 residues. As DNA, the CDR3 is TGTGCCAGCAGTGACAGGGACTATGGCTACACCTTC. Translated: CASSDRDYGYTF.

This rearrangement joins TRBV9 to TRBJ1-1; D remains ambiguous. CDR3 length equals 13 residues. The germline V gene has CDR1 SGDLS and CDR2 YYNGEE. The V end was cut by 4 bases, the J end by 1 base, with 8 bases between. CDR3 region: CASSTNTNTEAFF. The CDR3, as DNA: TGTGCCAGCAGCACCAACACGAACACTGAAGCTTTCTTT.

This clone has a handful of counts. This chain's CDR3 is CASTTRGQQAFF. The CDR3, as DNA: TGTGCCAGCACCACCAGGGGGCAGCAAGCTTTCTTT. The chain recombines TRBV27 with TRBJ1-1, with 8 bases aligning to TRBD1. The CDR3 contains 12 residues. CDR1 and CDR2 (germline): MNHEY, SMNVEV (reference sequence). Losses at the gene ends were 7 bases for V and 9 bases for J; bases not matched to a gene: 7.

The V gene is TRBV19, the J gene TRBJ1-5, with unresolved D. The germline V gene has CDR1 LNHDA and CDR2 SQIVND (reference sequence). With 4 bases removed from V and 9 bases from J, the gap between germline ends came to 16 bases. The CDR3 runs to 14 residues. The CDR3 DNA reads as TGTGCCAGTAGTACCCGGACGGGATCGGGGCCCCAGCATTTT. Amino acid sequence: CASSTRTGSGPQHF. The full variable domain, with the rest looked up from reference TRBV19 and TRBJ1-5, is DGGITQSPKYLFRKEGQNVTLSCEQNLNHDAMYWYRQDPGQGLRLIYYSQIVNDFQKGDIAEGYSVSREKKESFPLTVTSAQKNPTAFYLCASSTRTGSGPQHFGDGTRLSIL.

The chain uses TRBV5-1 and TRBJ2-5, with TRBD2 matching over 11 bases. Germline-derived CDR1 and CDR2 are SGHRS and YFSETQ. The CDR3 extends over 16 amino acids. V gave up 6 bases and J gave up 5 bases; unmatched junction bases: 12. CDR3 sequence (DNA): TGCGCCAGCAAGAGGGCTAGCGGGGGGCCCCAGGAGACCCAGTACTTC. This encodes CASKRASGGPQETQYF.